These 5 T cell receptor beta chains were sequenced from one sample in a study of OX40 agonist ivuxolimab in advanced cancers. Data came from immunoSEQ multiplex PCR; TCRdb stores just in-frame clones and leaves some out. The profile shows some 84,000 clones, about nine tenths of them singletons. Sequenced material: CD4+ or CD8+ T cells sorted from blood, taken in a trial of the OX40 agonist ivuxolimab. These receptors were obtained from an adult with an advanced solid tumor such as melanoma, head and neck, liver or kidney cancer.

The CDR3, as DNA: TGTGCCAGCAGCTTAGGGACGCAAACCTACGAGCAGTACTTC. It is translated as CASSLGTQTYEQYF. The chain recombines TRBV7-6 with TRBJ2-7; D remains unclear. V was clipped by 1 base and J by 2 bases, with 9 bases between them. The CDR3 totals 14 residues. Germline lookup yields CDR1 SGHVS and CDR2 FNYEAQ. The variable domain in full, with the rest retrieved from reference TRBV7-6 and TRBJ2-7, is GAGVSQSPRYKVTKRGQDVALRCDPISGHVSLYWYRQALGQGPEFLTYFNYEAQQDKSGLPNDRFSAERPEGSISTLTIQRTEQRDSAMYRCASSLGTQTYEQYFGPGTRLTVT.

This chain uses TRBV6-5 with TRBJ1-2, with D unresolved. This CDR3 has 13 amino acids. Germline V lookup: CDR1 MNHEY, CDR2 SVGAGI. V was trimmed by 2 bases and J by 6 bases, leaving 10 bases between them. CDR3 sequence reads: CASSYPEVHGYTF. The CDR3 bases are TGTGCCAGCAGTTACCCAGAAGTACATGGCTACACCTTC.

In its sample, this clone was seen once. The chain carries TRBV14 and TRBJ2-5, with a weak D call TRBD2 (5 bases). The CDR3 contains 15 residues. Trimming removed 1 base from V and 5 bases from J, with 14 bases in between. CDR1 is SGHDN, CDR2 FVKESK, per germline. The CDR3: CASSQVGEGGETQYF. CDR3 in DNA: TGTGCCAGCAGCCAAGTCGGCGAGGGCGGGGAGACCCAGTACTTC.

The rearrangement uses TRBV19 and TRBJ2-7; 10 bases match TRBD1. The trim removed 7 bases at V and 3 bases at J, leaving 6 bases unmatched. Germline V lookup: CDR1 LNHDA, CDR2 SQIVND (reference sequence). The CDR3 contains 14 residues. The CDR3 nucleotides read TGTGCCAGTACTCCCGGGACAGGGGTCTACGAGCAGTACTTC. Translation gives CASTPGTGVYEQYF.

This chain links TRBV11-1 with TRBJ2-2; no firm D call. V dropped 1 base and J dropped 0 bases, with 12 bases sitting between them. The CDR3 is made up of 17 amino acids. Germline V lookup: CDR1 SGHAT, CDR2 FQDESV (reference sequence). Here the CDR3 reads CASSLESWKANTGELFF. DNA for the CDR3: TGTGCCAGCAGCTTAGAATCTTGGAAGGCGAACACCGGGGAGCTGTTTTTT.